This T cell receptor beta chain was sequenced in a study of cytomegalovirus exposure and HLA in healthy donors. General study findings and limits: In vitro, a few CMV-associated chains proved specific for CMV antigens.

V was pared by 2 bases and J by 2 bases, with 15 bases between. Germline-derived CDR1 and CDR2 are LNHDA and SQIVND (reference sequence). The length of the CDR3 is 16 residues. For this clone: Antigen: not known.

13 Jbeta primers and 60 Vbeta primers were used for the PCR. In the original workflow: Roughly 83 million unique TCR beta chains, around 11 million of them shared, were counted by a later analysis. Produced via immunoSEQ multiplex PCR; TCRdb's table is partial and in-frame only. Clone size and V and J calls were adopted from that table, with D and trimming inferred from the DNA. The sample carries over 90,000 clones, 70% to 90% recorded once. Specimen: PBMCs. The chain links TRBV19 to TRBJ1-2; D unresolved. This receptor was taken from a man in his forties in good health and CMV-seronegative. The CDR3 sequence is CASSIIPQAGNYGYTF. DNA for the CDR3: TGTGCCAGTAGTATAATCCCTCAGGCGGGAAACTATGGCTACACCTTC. The full variable domain, in which reference TRBV19 and TRBJ1-2 provide the parts outside the CDR3, is DGGITQSPKYLFRKEGQNVTLSCEQNLNHDAMYWYRQDPGQGLRLIYYSQIVNDFQKGDIAEGYSVSREKKESFPLTVTSAQKNPTAFYLCASSIIPQAGNYGYTFGSGTRLTVV.